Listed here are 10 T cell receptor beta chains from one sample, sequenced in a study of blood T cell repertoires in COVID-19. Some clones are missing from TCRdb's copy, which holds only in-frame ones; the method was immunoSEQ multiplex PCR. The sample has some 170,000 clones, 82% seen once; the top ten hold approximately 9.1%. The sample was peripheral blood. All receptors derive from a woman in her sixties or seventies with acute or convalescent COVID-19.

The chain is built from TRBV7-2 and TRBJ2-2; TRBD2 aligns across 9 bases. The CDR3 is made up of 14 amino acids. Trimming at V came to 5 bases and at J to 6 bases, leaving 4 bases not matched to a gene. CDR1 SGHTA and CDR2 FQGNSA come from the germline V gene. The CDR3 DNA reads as TGTGCCAGCAGCAGTAGCGGGAGATCCGGGGAGCTGTTTTTT. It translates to CASSSSGRSGELFF.

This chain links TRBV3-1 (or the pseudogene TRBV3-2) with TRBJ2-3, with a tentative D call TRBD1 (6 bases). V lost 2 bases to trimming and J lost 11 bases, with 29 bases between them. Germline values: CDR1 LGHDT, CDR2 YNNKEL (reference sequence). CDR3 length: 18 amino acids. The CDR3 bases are TGTGCCAGCAGCCAATCTTTAACGGGACACTACATTTTACGGGAGCAGTATTTT. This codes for CASSQSLTGHYILREQYF.

The CDR3 nucleotides read TGTGCCAGCAGCTCTAGCGGGGGAGGCGGGGAGACCCAGTACTTC. Translating gives CASSSSGGGGETQYF. The V and J genes are TRBV11-2 and TRBJ2-5; the match to TRBD2 covers 10 bases. J was trimmed by 5 bases and V by 4 bases; bases with no gene match: 7. Germline assignment: CDR1 SGHAT and CDR2 FQNNGV. This CDR3 comprises 15 residues.

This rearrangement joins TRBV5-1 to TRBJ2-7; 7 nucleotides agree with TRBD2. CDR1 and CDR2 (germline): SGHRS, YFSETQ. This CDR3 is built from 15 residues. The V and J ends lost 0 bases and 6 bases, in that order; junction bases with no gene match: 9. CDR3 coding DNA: TGCGCCAGCAGCTTGGAGGTGGCGGGAGTAGGCGAGCAGTACTTC. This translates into CASSLEVAGVGEQYF.

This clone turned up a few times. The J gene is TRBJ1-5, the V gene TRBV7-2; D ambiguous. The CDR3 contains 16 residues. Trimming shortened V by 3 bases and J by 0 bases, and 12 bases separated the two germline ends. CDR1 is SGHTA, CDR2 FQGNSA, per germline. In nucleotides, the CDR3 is TGTGCCAGCAGCTTGGATAGCCGGTATAGCAATCAGCCCCAGCATTTT. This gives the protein CASSLDSRYSNQPQHF.

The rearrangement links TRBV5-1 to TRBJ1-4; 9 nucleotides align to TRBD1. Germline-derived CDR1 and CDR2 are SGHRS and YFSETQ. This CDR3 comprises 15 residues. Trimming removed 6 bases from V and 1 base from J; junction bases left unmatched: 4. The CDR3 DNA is TGCGCCAGCACGACAGGGGGAGTAACTAATGAAAAACTGTTTTTT. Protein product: CASTTGGVTNEKLFF.

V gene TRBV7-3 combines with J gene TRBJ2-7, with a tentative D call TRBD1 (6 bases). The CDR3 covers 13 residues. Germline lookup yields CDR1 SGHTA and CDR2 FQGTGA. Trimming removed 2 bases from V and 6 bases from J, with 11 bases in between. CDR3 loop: CASSLVQDSEQYF. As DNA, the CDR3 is TGTGCCAGCAGCTTAGTACAGGACAGCGAGCAGTACTTC.

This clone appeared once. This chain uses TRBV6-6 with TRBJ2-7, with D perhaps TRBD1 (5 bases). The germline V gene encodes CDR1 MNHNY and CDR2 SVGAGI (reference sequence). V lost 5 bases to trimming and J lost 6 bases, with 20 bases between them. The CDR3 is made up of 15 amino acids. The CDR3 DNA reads TGTGCCAGCAGTATTACCCAGGGTAGCCTGGGCGAGCAGTACTTC. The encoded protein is CASSITQGSLGEQYF.

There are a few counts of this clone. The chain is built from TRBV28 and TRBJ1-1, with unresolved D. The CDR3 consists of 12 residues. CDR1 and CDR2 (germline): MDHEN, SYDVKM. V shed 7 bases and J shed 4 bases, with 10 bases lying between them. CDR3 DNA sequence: TGTGCCAGCACCCTTTGGAGCACTGAAGCTTTCTTT. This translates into CASTLWSTEAFF.

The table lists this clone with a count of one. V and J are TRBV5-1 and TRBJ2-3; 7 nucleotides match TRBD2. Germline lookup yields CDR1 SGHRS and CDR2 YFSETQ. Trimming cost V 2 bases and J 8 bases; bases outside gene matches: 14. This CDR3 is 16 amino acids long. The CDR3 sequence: CASSFETLRGGGTQYF. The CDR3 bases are TGCGCCAGCAGCTTCGAGACTCTCAGAGGCGGGGGTACGCAGTATTTT.